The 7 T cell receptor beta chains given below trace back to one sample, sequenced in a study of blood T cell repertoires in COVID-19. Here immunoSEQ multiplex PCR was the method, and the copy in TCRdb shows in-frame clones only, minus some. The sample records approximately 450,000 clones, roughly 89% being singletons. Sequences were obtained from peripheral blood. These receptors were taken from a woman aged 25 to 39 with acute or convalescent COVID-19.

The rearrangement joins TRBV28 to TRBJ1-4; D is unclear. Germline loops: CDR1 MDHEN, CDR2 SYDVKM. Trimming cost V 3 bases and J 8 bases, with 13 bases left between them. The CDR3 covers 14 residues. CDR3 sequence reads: CASSFPARGEKLFF. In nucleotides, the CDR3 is TGTGCCAGCAGTTTCCCGGCCAGAGGGGAAAAACTGTTTTTT. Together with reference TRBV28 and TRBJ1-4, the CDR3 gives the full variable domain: DVKVTQSSRYLVKRTGEKVFLECVQDMDHENMFWYRQDPGLGLRLIYFSYDVKMKEKGDIPEGYSVSREKKERFSLILESASTNQTSMYLCASSFPARGEKLFFGSGTQLSVL.

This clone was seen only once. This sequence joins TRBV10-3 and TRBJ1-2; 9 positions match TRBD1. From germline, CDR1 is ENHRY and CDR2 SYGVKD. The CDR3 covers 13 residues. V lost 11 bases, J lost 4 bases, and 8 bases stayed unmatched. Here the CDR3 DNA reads TGTGCCGTGGGACAGGGAGGAATCTATGGCTACACCTTC. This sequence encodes CAVGQGGIYGYTF.

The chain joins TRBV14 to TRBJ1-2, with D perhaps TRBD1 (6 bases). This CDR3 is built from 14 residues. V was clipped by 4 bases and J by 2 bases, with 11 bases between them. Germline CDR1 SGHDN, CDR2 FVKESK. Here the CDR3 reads CASSPPGQNYGYTF. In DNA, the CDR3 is TGTGCCAGCAGCCCCCCCGGACAGAACTATGGCTACACCTTC.

CDR3 DNA sequence: TGTGCCAGTAGTATAGATCGCGGGACAGGGATTTCCTATGGCTACACCTTC. Translated: CASSIDRGTGISYGYTF. The V gene is TRBV19, the J gene TRBJ1-2; 9 positions match TRBD1. The CDR3 covers 17 residues. Germline V gene data show CDR1 as LNHDA and CDR2 as SQIVND (reference sequence). V lost 0 bases and J lost 4; bases outside the gene matches: 9.

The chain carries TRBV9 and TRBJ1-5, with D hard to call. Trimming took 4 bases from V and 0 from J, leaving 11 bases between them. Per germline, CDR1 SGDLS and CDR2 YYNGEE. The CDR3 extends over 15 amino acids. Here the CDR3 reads CASSPGVGSNQPQHF. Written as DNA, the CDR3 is TGTGCCAGCAGCCCAGGTGTGGGTAGCAATCAGCCCCAGCATTTT.

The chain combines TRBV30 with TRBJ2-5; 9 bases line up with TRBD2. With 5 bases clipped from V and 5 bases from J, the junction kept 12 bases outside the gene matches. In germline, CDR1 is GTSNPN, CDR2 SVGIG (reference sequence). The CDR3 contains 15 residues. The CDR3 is CAWAAGGGAFETQYF. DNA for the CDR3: TGTGCCTGGGCCGCGGGCGGGGGGGCCTTTGAGACCCAGTACTTC.

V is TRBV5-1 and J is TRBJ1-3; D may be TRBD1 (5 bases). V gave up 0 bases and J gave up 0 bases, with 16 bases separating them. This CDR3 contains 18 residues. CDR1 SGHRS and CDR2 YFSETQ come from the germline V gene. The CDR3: CASSLDPLGLLSGNTIYF. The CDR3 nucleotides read TGCGCCAGCAGCTTGGACCCCTTGGGACTCCTCTCTGGAAACACCATATATTTT. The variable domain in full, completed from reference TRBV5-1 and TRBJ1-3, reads KAGVTQTPRYLIKTRGQQVTLSCSPISGHRSVSWYQQTPGQGLQFLFEYFSETQRNKGNFPGRFSGRQFSNSRSEMNVSTLELGDSALYLCASSLDPLGLLSGNTIYFGEGSWLTVV.